This T cell receptor beta chain was captured by sequencing in a study of cytomegalovirus exposure and HLA in healthy donors. Findings and caveats of the study: Researchers catalogued about 160 TCR beta chains as cytomegalovirus-associated. The authors excluded some V segments, including TRBV6-2 and TRBV6-3, as indistinguishable.

The study ran its PCR with 60 Vbeta and 13 Jbeta primers. Assay: immunoSEQ multiplex PCR; the TCRdb copy retains only in-frame clones and omits some. The sample has 110,000 to 150,000 clones, around 73% seen once. Regarding this clone: Its specificity is not known.

CDR3 length: 18 residues. The trim removed 5 bases at V and 1 base at J, leaving 12 bases unmatched. The V gene's germline CDR1 is MDHEN and CDR2 SYDVKM. The receptor comes from a female donor in good health and CMV-seronegative. The sequencing sample was made of PBMCs. The V call is TRBV28, the J call TRBJ2-2; 8 bases match TRBD1. The CDR3 is CASSKSPTGDRNTGELFF. The DNA of the CDR3 is TGTGCCAGCAGTAAATCCCCGACAGGGGATAGGAACACCGGGGAGCTGTTTTTT.